This T cell receptor beta chain came from a study of shared clonotypes between healthy human individuals. About the study: Those who served as donors were two women and three men between the ages of 18 and 49. Overall study results and limits: Compared with memory subsets, naive subsets generally had larger estimated richness. When compared with the clonotypes that were shared by all four sorted-subset donors, the non-shared clonotypes turned out to have lower generation probabilities.

V was cut by 2 bases and J by 6 bases, with 10 bases left in between. Germline CDR1 is MNHNY and CDR2 is SVGAGI (reference sequence). This CDR3 has 14 amino acids. Concerning this clone: As yet, its antigen is unknown.

Everyone who donated was a Caucasian adult who lived in Nashville, Tennessee. Generated by immunoSEQ multiplex PCR, the TCRdb table keeps only in-frame clones and is missing some. Seen here are 950,000 to 1,300,000 clones, roughly 80% observed once, and the top ten hold roughly 1.4%. V is TRBV6-6 and J is TRBJ1-4; TRBD1 is a possible D gene (6 bases). The receptor was isolated from a man younger than 35 in good health. Material: memory CD4+ T cells sorted from blood. Indicated subset: CD45RA-negative fraction. CDR3 sequence reads: CASSYGGGDEKLFF. In nucleotides, the CDR3 is TGTGCCAGCAGTTACGGAGGGGGGGATGAAAAACTGTTTTTT.